The clone carrying this T cell receptor (beta chain) was counted many times. This CDR3 comprises 16 residues. Trimming cost V 0 bases and J 4 bases, with 16 bases left between them. Germline V lookup: CDR1 SGDLS, CDR2 YYNGEE. The data belong to a study of CD8+CD57+ T cells in acquired aplastic anemia. Patients sequenced had flow cytometry evidence of CD8+CD57+ cell expansion. Genomic DNA templated the TCR beta VDJ and CDR3 profiling. TCRdb re-called the reads through MiXCR, storing one row per CDR3 protein. The sample yields about 180,000 distinct CDR3 sequences, more than 60% seen once. The TCR comes from a human donor with aplastic anemia. The sample comprised sorted CD4+, CD8+, or CD8+CD57+ T cells (not recorded which) from PBMCs. This chain joins TRBV9 and TRBJ1-1; possibly TRBD1 for D (6 bases). The CDR3 reads CASSVEGGLRGTEAFF. The CDR3 DNA sequence: TGTGCCAGCAGCGTAGAAGGGGGGCTAAGGGGCACTGAAGCTTTCTTT.